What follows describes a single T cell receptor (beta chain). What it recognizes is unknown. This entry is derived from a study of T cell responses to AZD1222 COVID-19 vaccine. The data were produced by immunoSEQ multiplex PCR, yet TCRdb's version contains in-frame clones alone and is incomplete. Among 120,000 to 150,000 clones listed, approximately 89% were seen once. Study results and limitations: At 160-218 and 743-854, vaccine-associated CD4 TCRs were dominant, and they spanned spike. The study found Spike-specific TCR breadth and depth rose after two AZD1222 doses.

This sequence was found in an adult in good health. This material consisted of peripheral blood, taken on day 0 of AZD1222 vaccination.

The CDR3: CASSSPFGRKTGNTIYF. The CDR3 DNA is TGTGCCAGCAGTTCGCCCTTCGGACGTAAAACTGGAAACACCATATATTTT. The gene calls are TRBV6-2 or TRBV6-3 and TRBJ1-3; D is unresolved. From germline, CDR1 is MNHEY and CDR2 SVGEGT. The CDR3 has 17 amino acids. Between the trimmed V and J ends, which lost 4 bases and 2 bases, there was a span of 18 bases.